The clone carrying this TCR beta chain was seen many times. No antigen is known for it. Amplified TCR beta CDR3 regions derived from RNA transcripts. Using the HTBI primer set, a first-round RT-PCR was run on the TCR CDR3. TCRdb passed the multiplex PCR reads through MiXCR, listing each CDR3 protein once. The data show about 590,000 distinct CDR3 sequences, approximately 15% seen once. The source of the sample is a study of T cells in Graves' hyperthyroidism and ophthalmopathy. Diagnoses were established using clinical symptoms, serum thyroxine and TRAb, thyroid ultrasound and orbital computed tomography. There are 15 residues in the CDR3. The ends lost 3 bases at V and 0 bases at J; junction bases unmatched: 7. Germline assignment: CDR1 DFQATT and CDR2 SNEGSKA (reference sequence). General observations from the study: In blood, most of the thyroid clonotypes expanded above 0.001 were also present. Ophthalmopathy was predicted by the model a median of roughly 6.7 months ahead of onset.

The source is a woman in her twenties or thirties with Graves' hyperthyroidism. This chain connects TRBV20-1 to TRBJ2-7; 8 nucleotides match TRBD2. The specimen sequenced was blood. This CDR3 is CSASVRGRFSYEQYF. The CDR3 DNA sequence: TGCAGTGCTAGTGTTCGCGGGAGGTTCTCCTACGAGCAGTACTTC.